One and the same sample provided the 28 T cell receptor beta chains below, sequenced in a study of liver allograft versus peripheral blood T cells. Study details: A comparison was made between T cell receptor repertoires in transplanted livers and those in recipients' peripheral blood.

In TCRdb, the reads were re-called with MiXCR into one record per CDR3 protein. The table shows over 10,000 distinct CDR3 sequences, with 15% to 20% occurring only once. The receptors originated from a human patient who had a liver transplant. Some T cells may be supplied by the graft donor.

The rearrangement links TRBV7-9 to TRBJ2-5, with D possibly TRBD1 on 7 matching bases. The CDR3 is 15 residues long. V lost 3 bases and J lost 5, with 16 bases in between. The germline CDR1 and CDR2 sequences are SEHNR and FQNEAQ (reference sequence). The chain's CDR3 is CASSFSGGGEETQYF. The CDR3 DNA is TGTGCCAGCAGCTTTTCAGGAGGGGGCGAGGAGACCCAGTACTTC. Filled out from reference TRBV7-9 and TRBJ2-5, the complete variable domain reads DTGVSQNPRHKITKRGQNVTFRCDPISEHNRLYWYRQTLGQGPEFLTYFQNEAQLEKSRLLSDRFSAERPKGSFSTLEIQRTEQGDSAMYLCASSFSGGGEETQYFGPGTRLLVL.

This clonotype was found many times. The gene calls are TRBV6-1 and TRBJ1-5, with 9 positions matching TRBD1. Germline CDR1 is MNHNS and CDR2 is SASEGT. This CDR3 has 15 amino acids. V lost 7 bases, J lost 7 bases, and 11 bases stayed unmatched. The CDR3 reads CASTLDRGGRQPQHF. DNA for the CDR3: TGTGCCAGCACCTTAGACAGGGGGGGTAGACAGCCCCAGCATTTT.

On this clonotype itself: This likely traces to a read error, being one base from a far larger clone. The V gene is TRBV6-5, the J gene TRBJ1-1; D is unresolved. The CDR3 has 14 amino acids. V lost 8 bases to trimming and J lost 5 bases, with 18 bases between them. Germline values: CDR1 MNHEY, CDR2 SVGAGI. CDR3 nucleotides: TGTGCCAGCTCACGAGGTTCATCGGGGACTGAAGCTTTCTTT. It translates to CASSRGSSGTEAFF.

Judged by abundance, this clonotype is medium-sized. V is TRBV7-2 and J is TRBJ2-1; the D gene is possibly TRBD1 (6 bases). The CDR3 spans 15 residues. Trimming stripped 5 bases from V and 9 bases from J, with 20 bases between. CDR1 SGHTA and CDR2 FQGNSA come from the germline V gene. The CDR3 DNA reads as TGTGCCAGCAGCATCTTGCTCCAGCAAGGGGGTGAGCAGTTCTTC. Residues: CASSILLQQGGEQFF.

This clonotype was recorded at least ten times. Written as DNA, the CDR3 is TGTGCCAGCGCTGGAATCTCTGGGGCCAACGTCCTGACTTTC. It specifies CASAGISGANVLTF. The V call is TRBV28, the J call TRBJ2-6; no clear D. CDR1 MDHEN and CDR2 SYDVKM come from the germline V gene. V was trimmed by 8 bases and J by 0 bases, leaving 8 bases between them. The CDR3 has 14 amino acids.

CDR3 loop: CATSSQINQPQHF. As DNA, the CDR3 is TGTGCCACCAGCAGTCAGATTAATCAGCCCCAGCATTTT. V gene TRBV15 combines with J gene TRBJ1-5, with unresolved D. CDR1 LNHNV and CDR2 YYDKDF come from the germline V gene (reference sequence). This CDR3 is 13 amino acids long. Trimming left V 3 bases short and J 4 bases short, with 7 bases between.

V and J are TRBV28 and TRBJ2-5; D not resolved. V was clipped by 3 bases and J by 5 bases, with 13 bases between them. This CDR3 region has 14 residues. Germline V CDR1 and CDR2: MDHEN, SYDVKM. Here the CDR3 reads CASSFYKGWETQYF. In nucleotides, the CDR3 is TGTGCCAGCAGTTTTTACAAAGGGTGGGAGACCCAGTACTTC.

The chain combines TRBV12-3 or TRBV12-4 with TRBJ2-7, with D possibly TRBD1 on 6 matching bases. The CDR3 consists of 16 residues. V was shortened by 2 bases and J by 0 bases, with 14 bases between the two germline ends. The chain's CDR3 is CASSLIWGQNSYEQYF. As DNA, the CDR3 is TGTGCCAGCAGTTTAATCTGGGGACAAAACTCCTACGAGCAGTACTTC.

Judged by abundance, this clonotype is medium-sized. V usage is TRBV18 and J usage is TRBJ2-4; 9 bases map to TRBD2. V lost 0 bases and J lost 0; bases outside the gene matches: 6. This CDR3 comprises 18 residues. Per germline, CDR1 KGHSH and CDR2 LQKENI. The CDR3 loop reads CASSPPSGRNLAKNIQYF. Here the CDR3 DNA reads TGTGCCAGCTCACCACCTAGCGGGAGAAATCTAGCCAAAAACATTCAGTACTTC.

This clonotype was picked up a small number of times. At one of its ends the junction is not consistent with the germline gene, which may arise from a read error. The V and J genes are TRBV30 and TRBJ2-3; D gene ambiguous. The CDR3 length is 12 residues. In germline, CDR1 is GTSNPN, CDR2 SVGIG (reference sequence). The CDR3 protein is CAWSPSPAATLF. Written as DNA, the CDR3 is TGTGCCTGGAGCCCGTCGCCTGCAGCAACCCTTTTT.

This chain's CDR3 is CSARSGAGATEAFF. The CDR3 DNA reads TGCAGTGCTAGGAGTGGGGCAGGGGCCACTGAAGCTTTCTTT. The rearrangement links TRBV20-1 to TRBJ1-1, with D perhaps matching TRBD1 (6 bases). The CDR3 covers 14 residues. Between the trimmed V and J ends, which lost 3 bases and 4 bases, there was a span of 15 bases. Germline assignment: CDR1 DFQATT and CDR2 SNEGSKA (reference sequence).

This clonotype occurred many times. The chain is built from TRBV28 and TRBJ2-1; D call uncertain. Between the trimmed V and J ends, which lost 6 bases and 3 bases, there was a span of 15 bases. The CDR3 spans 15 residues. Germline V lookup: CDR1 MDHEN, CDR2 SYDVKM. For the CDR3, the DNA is TGTGCCAGCAGACCACTGGCCTTCCTCTACAATGAGCAGTTCTTC. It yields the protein CASRPLAFLYNEQFF.

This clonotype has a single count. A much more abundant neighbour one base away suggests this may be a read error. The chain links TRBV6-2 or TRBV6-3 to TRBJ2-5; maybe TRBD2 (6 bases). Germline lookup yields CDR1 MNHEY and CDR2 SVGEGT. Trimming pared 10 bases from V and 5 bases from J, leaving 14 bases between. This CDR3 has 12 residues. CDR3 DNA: TGTGCCAACAGCGGGTTAGGGGAGACCCAGTACTTC. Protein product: CANSGLGETQYF.

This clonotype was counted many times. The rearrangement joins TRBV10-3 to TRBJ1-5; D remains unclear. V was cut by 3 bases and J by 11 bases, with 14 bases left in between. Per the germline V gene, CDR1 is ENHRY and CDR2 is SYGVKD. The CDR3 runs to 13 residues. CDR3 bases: TGTGCCATCAGTGAAACGGAAGGATGGGCCCAGCATTTT. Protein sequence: CAISETEGWAQHF.

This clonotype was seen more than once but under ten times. In DNA form, the CDR3 reads TGTGCCAGCAGCCCTAGGCCAGGGAGAAATGAAAAACTGTTTTTT. Translation: CASSPRPGRNEKLFF. This rearrangement joins TRBV5-4 to TRBJ1-4, with D possibly matching TRBD1 (5 bases). There are 15 residues in the CDR3. The germline V and J ends were trimmed by 4 bases and 5 bases, with 15 bases remaining between them. CDR1 SGHNT and CDR2 YYREEE come from the germline V gene (reference sequence).

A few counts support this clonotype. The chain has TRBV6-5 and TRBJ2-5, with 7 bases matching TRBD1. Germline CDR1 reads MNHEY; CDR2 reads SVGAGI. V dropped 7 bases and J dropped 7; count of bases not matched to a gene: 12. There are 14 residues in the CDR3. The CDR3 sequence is CASNLRTGGPTQYF. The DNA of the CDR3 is TGTGCCAGCAACCTACGGACAGGAGGACCGACCCAGTACTTC.

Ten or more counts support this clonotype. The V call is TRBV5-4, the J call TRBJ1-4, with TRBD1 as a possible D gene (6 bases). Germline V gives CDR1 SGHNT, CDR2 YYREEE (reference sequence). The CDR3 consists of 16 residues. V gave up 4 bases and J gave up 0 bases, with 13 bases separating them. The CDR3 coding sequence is TGTGCCAGCAGCGCAGGGGCGGGGGCAACTAATGAAAAACTGTTTTTT. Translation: CASSAGAGATNEKLFF.

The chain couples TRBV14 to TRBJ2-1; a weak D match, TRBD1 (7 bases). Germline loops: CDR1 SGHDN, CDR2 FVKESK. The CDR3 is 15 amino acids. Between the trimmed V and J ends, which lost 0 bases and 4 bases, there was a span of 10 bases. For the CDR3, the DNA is TGTGCCAGCAGCCAAGAGGCAGGGGGGTACAATGAGCAGTTCTTC. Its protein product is CASSQEAGGYNEQFF. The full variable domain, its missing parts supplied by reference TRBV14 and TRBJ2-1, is EAGVTQFPSHSVIEKGQTVTLRCDPISGHDNLYWYRRVMGKEIKFLLHFVKESKQDESGMPNNRFLAERTGGTYSTLKVQPAELEDSGVYFCASSQEAGGYNEQFFGPGTRLTVL.

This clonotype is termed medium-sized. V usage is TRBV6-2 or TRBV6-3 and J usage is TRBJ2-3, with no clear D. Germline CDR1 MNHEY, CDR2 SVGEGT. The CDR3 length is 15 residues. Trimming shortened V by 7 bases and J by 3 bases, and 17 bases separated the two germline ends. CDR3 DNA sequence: TGTGCCAGCACAACACGCTCCTGGACGACAGATACGCAGTATTTT. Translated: CASTTRSWTTDTQYF.

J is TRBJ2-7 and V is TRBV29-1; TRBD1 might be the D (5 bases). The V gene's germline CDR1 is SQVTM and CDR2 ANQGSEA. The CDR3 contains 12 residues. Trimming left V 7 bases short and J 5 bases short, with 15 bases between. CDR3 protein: CSADNGADEQYF. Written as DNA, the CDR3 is TGCAGCGCTGACAATGGGGCGGACGAGCAGTACTTC.

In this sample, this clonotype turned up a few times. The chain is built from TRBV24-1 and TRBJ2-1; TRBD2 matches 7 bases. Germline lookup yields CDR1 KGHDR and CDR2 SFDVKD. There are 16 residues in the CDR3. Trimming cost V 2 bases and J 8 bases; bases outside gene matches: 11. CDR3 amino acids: CATSDSAGTKYDEQFF. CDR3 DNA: TGTGCCACCAGTGATTCAGCCGGGACTAAGTATGATGAGCAGTTCTTC.

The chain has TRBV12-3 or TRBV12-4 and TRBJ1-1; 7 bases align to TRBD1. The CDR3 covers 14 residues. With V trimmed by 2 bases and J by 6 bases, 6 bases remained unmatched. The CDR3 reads CASSLRQGESEAFF. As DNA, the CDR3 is TGTGCCAGCAGTTTACGACAGGGAGAATCTGAAGCTTTCTTT.

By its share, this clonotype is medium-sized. The CDR3 DNA follows: TGTGCCAGCAGTGAATGGGGGTTCAGGAACACTGAAGCTTTCTTT. This encodes CASSEWGFRNTEAFF. The chain recombines TRBV6-1 with TRBJ1-1; tentative D call: TRBD1 (5 bases). The CDR3 loop spans 15 amino acids. The V end lost 2 bases, the J end lost 1 base, and 11 bases lay between the germline ends. Per the germline V gene, CDR1 is MNHNS and CDR2 is SASEGT.

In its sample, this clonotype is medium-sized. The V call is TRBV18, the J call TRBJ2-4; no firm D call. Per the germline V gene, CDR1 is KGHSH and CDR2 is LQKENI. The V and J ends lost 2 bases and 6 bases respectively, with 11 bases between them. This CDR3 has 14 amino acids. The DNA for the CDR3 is TGTGCCAGCTCACCATACGGAAATGGAAACATTCAGTACTTC. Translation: CASSPYGNGNIQYF.

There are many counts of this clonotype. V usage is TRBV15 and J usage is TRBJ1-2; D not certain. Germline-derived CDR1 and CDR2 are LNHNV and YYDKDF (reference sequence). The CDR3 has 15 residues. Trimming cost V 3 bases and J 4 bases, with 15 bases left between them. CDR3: CATSRDLKSGYGYTF. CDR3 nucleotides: TGTGCCACCAGCAGGGACTTGAAGTCGGGCTATGGCTACACCTTC.

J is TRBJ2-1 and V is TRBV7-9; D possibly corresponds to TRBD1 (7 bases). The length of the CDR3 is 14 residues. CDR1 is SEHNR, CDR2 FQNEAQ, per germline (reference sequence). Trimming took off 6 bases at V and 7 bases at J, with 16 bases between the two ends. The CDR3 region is CASRSQGGLNEQFF. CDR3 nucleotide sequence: TGTGCCAGCAGGTCCCAGGGGGGACTGAATGAGCAGTTCTTC.

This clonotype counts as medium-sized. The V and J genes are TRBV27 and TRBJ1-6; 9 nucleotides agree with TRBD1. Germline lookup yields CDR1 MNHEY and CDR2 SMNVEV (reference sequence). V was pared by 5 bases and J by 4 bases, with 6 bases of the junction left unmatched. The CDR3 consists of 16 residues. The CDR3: CASSRLGQGYNSPLHF. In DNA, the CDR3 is TGTGCCAGCAGTCGATTAGGACAGGGGTATAATTCACCCCTCCACTTT.

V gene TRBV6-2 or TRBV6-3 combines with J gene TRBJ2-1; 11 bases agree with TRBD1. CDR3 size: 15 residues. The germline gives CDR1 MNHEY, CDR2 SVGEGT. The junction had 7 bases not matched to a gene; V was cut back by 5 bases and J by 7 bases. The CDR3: CASSARTGGWNEQFF. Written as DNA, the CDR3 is TGTGCCAGCAGTGCTAGGACAGGGGGCTGGAATGAGCAGTTCTTC.